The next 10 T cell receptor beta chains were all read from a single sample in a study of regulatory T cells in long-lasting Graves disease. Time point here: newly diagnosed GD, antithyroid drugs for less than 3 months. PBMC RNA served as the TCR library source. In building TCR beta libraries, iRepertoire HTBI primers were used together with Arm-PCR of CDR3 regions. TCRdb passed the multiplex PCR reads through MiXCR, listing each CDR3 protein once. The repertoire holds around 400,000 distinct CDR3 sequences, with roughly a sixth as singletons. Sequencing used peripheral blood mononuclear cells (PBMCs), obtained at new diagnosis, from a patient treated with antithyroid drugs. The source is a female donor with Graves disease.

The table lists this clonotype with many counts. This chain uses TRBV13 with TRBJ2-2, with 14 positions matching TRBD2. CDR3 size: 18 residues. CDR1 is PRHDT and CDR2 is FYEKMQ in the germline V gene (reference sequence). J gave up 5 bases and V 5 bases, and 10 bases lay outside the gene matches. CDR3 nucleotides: TGTGCCAGCAGCCGACTAGCGGGAGGGCCTTTCTGGACCGGGGAGCTGTTTTTT. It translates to CASSRLAGGPFWTGELFF. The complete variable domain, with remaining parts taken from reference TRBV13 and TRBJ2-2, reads AAGVIQSPRHLIKEKRETATLKCYPIPRHDTVYWYQQGPGQDPQFLISFYEKMQSDKGSIPDRFSAQQFSDYHSELNMSSLELGDSALYFCASSRLAGGPFWTGELFFGEGSRLTVL.

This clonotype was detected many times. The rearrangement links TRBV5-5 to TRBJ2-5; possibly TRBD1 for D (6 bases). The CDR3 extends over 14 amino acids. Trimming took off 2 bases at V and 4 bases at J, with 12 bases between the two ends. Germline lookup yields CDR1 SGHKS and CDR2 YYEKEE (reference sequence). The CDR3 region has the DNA TGTGCCAGCAGCTTAGGGCAGGGGATAGAGACCCAGTACTTC. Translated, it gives CASSLGQGIETQYF.

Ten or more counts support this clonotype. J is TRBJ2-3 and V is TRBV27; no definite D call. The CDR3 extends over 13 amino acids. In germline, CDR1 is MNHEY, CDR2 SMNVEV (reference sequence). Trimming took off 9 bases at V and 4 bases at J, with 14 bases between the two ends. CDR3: CASSRDSADTQYF. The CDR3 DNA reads TGTGCCAGTTCCCGCGACTCGGCAGATACGCAGTATTTT.

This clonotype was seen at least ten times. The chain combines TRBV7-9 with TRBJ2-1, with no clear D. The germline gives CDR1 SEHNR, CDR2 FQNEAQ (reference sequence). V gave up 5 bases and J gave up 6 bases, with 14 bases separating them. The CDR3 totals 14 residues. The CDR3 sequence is CASSPRVHGNEQFF. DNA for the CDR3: TGTGCCAGCAGCCCTCGGGTCCACGGCAATGAGCAGTTCTTC.

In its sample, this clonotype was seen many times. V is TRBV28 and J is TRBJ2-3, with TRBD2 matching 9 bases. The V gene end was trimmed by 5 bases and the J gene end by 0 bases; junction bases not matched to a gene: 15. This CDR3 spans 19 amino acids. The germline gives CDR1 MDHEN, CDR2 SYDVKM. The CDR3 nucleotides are TGTGCCAGCAGTCCTTACTATAGACTAGCGGATAATAGCACAGATACGCAGTATTTT. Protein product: CASSPYYRLADNSTDTQYF. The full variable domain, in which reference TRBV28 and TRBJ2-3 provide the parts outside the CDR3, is DVKVTQSSRYLVKRTGEKVFLECVQDMDHENMFWYRQDPGLGLRLIYFSYDVKMKEKGDIPEGYSVSREKKERFSLILESASTNQTSMYLCASSPYYRLADNSTDTQYFGPGTRLTVL.

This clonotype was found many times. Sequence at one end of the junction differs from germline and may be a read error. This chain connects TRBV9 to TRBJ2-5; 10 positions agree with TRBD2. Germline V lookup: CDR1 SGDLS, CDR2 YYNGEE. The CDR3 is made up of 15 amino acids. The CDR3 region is CASSPRTSGEETRYF. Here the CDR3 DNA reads TGTGCCAGCAGCCCCCGGACTAGCGGAGAAGAGACCCGGTACTTC.

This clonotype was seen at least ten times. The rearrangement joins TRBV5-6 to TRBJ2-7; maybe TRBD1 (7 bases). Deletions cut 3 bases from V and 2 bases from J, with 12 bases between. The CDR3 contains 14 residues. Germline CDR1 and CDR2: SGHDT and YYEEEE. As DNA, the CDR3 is TGTGCCAGCAGCTGGAGGGGGCTCACCTACGAGCAGTACTTC. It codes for CASSWRGLTYEQYF. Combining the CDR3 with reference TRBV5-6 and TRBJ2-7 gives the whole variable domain DAGVTQSPTHLIKTRGQQVTLRCSPKSGHDTVSWYQQALGQGPQFIFQYYEEEERQRGNFPDRFSGHQFPNYSSELNVNALLLGDSALYLCASSWRGLTYEQYFGPGTRLTVT.

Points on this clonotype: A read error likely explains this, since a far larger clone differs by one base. CDR3 sequence reads: CASSFRDRGHEQYF. The CDR3 DNA follows: TGTGCCAGCAGCTTCCGGGACAGGGGCCACGAGCAGTACTTC. The V and J genes are TRBV7-2 and TRBJ2-7, with 10 bases that match TRBD1. The germline gives CDR1 SGHTA, CDR2 FQGNSA. The CDR3 loop spans 14 amino acids. Trimming removed 3 bases from V and 5 bases from J; junction bases left unmatched: 4.

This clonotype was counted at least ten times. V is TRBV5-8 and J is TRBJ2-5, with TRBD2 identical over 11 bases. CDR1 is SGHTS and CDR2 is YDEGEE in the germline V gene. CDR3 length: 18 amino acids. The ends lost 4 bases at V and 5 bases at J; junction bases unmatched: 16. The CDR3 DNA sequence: TGTGCCAGCAGCCGAGCTCGCGGTAGCGGGAGGGCCAAGGAGACCCAGTACTTC. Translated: CASSRARGSGRAKETQYF.

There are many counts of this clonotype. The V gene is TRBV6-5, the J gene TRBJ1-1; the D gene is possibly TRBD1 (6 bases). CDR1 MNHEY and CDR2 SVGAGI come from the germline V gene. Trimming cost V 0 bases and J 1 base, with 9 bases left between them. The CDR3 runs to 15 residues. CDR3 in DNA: TGTGCCAGCAGTTACTCCCCGGGACAGAACACTGAAGCTTTCTTT. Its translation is CASSYSPGQNTEAFF.